This T cell receptor (beta chain) was identified in a study of blood T cell repertoires in COVID-19 (dated by TCRdb to 2020 to 2022). Background on the whole study: Samples covering the acute and convalescent phases of COVID-19 were provided by collaborators in the United States, Italy and Spain. The prospective study material was composed of cDNA or gDNA derived from T cells, B-cell-depleted T cells, or PBMCs. Deeply sampled blood TCRbeta repertoires from subjects exposed to, actively infected with, or recovered from COVID-19 were included in the dataset. The repertoires were released in a freely available public database intended as a resource for research on the immune response to SARS-CoV-2. The sample metadata nearly always contained a de-identified subject ID, COVID-19 status, age in years and sex. Where HLA class I and class II types were available, the types were taken from metadata supplied by the sample provider, not from assay-based typing. The samples were drawn from two sources: the first 160 participants of the ongoing ImmuneRACE study, and 1,254 subjects contributed by 6 global collaborators. Study-wide conclusions, independent of this receptor: Clinical and demographic metadata were provided uncurated, with the amount varying by source and participant.

Whole blood was collected in K2EDTA tubes by collaborating institutions according to the institutions' own protocols. For TCRbeta analysis, collaborators shipped samples as frozen whole blood, isolated PBMCs, or DNA extracted from either of those sample types. The germline V gene yields MDHEN for CDR1 and SYDVKM for CDR2. V loses 2 bases, J loses 4 bases, and the germline ends lie 8 bases apart. Counted from cysteine to phenylalanine, this CDR3 has 14 amino acids. Here the CDR3 DNA is all that survives: 42 bases in frame from base 1. TCRbeta CDR3 regions were amplified from genomic DNA using the immunoSEQ Assay, a bias-controlled multiplex PCR. In the paper's pipeline: Within the assay, amplification of reference gene primers was used to estimate how many nucleated cells each sample contained. Sequence reads were collapsed and filtered to measure the absolute abundance of every unique TCRbeta CDR3 rearrangement. For each sample, productive Simpson clonality was calculated by taking the square root of Simpson's diversity index across productive rearrangements. TCRdb retrieved this table from immuneACCESS and kept in-frame rearrangements only. Not all clones are present; in checked studies, unresolved V genes account for under half, and no reason is known for the remainder. The V and J calls and clone size were taken over from that table, and D and trimming were inferred from the DNA. For this sample the table gives 250,000 to 350,000 clones, of which approximately 90% were detected only once. The ten largest account for approximately 0.84% of the sample.

For this clone: Its antigen is currently not known. One base away there is no much larger clone; base qualities are not given.

The V and J genes are TRBV28 and TRBJ1-4; the D gene is perhaps TRBD1, on 6 matching bases. Sequences were obtained from peripheral blood. The sequence was collected from a man aged 25-45 years with acute or convalescent COVID-19. The nucleotide sequence is given as TGTGCCAGCAGTTTACGAGGGGGTAATGAAAAACTGTTTTTT. Its translation is CASSLRGGNEKLFF.